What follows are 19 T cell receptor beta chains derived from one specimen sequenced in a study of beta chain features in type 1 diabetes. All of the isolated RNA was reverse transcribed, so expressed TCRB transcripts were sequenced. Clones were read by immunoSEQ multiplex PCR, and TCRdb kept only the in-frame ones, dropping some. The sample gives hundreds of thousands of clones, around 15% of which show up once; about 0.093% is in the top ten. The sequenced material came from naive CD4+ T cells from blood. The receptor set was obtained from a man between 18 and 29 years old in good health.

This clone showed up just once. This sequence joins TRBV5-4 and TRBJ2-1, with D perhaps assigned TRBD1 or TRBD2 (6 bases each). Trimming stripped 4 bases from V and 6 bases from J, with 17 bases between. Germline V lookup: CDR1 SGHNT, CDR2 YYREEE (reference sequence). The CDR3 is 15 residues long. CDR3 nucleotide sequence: TGTGCCAGCAGCAGAGGGGGGTTTGGTCCCAATGAGCAGTTCTTC. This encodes CASSRGGFGPNEQFF.

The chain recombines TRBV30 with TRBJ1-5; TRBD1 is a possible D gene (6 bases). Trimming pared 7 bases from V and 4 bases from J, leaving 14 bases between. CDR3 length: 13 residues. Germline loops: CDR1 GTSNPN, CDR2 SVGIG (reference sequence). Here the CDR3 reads CASQQGLNQPQHF. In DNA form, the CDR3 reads TGTGCCTCCCAACAGGGTCTAAATCAGCCCCAGCATTTT.

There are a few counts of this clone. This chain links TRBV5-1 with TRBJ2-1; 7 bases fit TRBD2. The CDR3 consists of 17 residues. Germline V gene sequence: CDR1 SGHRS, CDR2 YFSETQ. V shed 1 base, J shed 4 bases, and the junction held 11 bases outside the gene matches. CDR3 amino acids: CASSLLGLVIGYNEQFF. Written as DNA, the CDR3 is TGCGCCAGCAGCTTGCTCGGACTAGTAATAGGGTACAATGAGCAGTTCTTC.

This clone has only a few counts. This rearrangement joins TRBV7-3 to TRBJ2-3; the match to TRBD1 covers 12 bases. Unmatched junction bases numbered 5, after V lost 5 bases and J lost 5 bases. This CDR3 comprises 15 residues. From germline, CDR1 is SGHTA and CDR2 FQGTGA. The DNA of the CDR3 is TGTGCCAGCAGCACGGGACAGGGGGCAATAGATACGCAGTATTTT. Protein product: CASSTGQGAIDTQYF.

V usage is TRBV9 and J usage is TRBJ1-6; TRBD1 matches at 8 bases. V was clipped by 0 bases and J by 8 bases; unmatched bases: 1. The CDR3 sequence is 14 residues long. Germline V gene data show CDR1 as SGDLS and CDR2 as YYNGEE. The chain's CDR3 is CASSVDRGDSPLHF. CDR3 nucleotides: TGTGCCAGCAGCGTAGACAGGGGGGATTCACCCCTCCACTTT.

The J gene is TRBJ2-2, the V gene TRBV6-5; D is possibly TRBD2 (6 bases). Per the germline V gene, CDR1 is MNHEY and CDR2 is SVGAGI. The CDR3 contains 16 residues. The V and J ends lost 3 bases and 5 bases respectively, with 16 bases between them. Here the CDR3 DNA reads TGTGCCAGCAGTTATAGGATACTAGCTCAAACCGGGGAGCTGTTTTTT. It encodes CASSYRILAQTGELFF.

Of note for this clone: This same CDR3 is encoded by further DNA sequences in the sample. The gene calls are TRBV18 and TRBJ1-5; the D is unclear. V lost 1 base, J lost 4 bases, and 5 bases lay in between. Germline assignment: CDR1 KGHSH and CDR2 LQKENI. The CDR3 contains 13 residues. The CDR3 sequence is CASSPQGNQPQHF. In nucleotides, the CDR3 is TGTGCCAGCTCACCACAAGGGAATCAGCCCCAGCATTTT.

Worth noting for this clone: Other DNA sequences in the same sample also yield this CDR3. CDR3 coding DNA: TGTGCCACCAGCAGAGATCGACAGGGGGCCGGGGAGCAGTACTTC. It is translated as CATSRDRQGAGEQYF. The V call is TRBV15, the J call TRBJ2-7; 10 nucleotides agree with TRBD1. CDR1 is LNHNV and CDR2 is YYDKDF in the germline V gene (reference sequence). The J segment lost 7 bases and the V segment lost 0 bases, leaving 6 bases of the junction unmatched. The CDR3 is 15 residues long.

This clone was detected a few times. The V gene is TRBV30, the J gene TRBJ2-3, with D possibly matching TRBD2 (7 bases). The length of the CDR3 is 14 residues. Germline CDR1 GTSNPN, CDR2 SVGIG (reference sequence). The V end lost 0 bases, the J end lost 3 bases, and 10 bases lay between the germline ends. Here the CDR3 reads CAWSVGGATDTQYF. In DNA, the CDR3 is TGTGCCTGGAGTGTAGGGGGGGCTACAGATACGCAGTATTTT. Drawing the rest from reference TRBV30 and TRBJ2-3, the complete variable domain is SQTIHQWPATLVQPVGSPLSLECTVEGTSNPNLYWYRQAAGRGLQLLFYSVGIGQISSEVPQNLSASRPQDRQFILSSKKLLLSDSGFYLCAWSVGGATDTQYFGPGTRLTVL.

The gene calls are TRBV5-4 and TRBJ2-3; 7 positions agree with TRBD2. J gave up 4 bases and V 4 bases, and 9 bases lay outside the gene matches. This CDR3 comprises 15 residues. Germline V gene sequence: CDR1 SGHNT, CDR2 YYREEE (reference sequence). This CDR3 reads CASSHGLDLADTQYF. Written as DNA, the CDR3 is TGTGCCAGCAGCCATGGACTAGACCTGGCAGATACGCAGTATTTT.

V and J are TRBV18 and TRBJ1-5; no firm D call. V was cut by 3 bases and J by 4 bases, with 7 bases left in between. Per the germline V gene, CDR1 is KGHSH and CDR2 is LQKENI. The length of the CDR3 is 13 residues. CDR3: CASSPNRNQPQHF. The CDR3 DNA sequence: TGTGCCAGCTCACCGAACAGAAATCAGCCCCAGCATTTT. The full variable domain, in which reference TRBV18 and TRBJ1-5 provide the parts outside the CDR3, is NAGVMQNPRHLVRRRGQEARLRCSPMKGHSHVYWYRQLPEEGLKFMVYLQKENIIDESGMPKERFSAEFPKEGPSILRIQQVVRGDSAAYFCASSPNRNQPQHFGDGTRLSIL.

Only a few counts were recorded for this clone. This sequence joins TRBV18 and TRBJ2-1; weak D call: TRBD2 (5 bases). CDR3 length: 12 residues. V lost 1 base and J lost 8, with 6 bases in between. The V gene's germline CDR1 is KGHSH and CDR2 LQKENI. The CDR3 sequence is CASSPQGDEQFF. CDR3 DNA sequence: TGTGCCAGCTCACCACAGGGAGATGAGCAGTTCTTC. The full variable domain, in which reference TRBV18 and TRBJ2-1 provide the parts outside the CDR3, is NAGVMQNPRHLVRRRGQEARLRCSPMKGHSHVYWYRQLPEEGLKFMVYLQKENIIDESGMPKERFSAEFPKEGPSILRIQQVVRGDSAAYFCASSPQGDEQFFGPGTRLTVL.

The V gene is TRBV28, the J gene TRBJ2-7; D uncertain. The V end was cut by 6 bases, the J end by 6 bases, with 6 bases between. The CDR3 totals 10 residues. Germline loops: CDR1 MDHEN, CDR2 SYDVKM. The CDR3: CASSLSEQYF. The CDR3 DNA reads TGTGCCAGCAGCTTGAGCGAGCAGTACTTC.

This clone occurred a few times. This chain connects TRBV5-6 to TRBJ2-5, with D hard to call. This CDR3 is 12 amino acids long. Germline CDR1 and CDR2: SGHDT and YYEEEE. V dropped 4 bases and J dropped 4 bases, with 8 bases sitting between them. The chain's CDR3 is CASSPLRETQYF. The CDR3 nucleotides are TGTGCCAGCAGCCCGCTCCGAGAGACCCAGTACTTC.

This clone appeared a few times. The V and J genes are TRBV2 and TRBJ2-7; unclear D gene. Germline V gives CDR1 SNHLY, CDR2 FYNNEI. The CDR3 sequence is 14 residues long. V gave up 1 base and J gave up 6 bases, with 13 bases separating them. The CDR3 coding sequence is TGTGCCAGCAGTGAAGTGAGCGTAGTTCCCGAGCAGTACTTC. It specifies CASSEVSVVPEQYF. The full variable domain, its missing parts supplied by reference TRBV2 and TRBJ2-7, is EPEVTQTPSHQVTQMGQEVILRCVPISNHLYFYWYRQILGQKVEFLVSFYNNEISEKSEIFDDQFSVERPDGSNFTLKIRSTKLEDSAMYFCASSEVSVVPEQYFGPGTRLTVT.

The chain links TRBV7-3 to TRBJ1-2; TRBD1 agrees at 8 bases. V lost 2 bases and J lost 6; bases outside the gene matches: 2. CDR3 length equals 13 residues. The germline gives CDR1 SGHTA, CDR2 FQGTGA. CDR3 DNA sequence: TGTGCCAGCAGCTTACAGGGGGCGAATGGCTACACCTTC. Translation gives CASSLQGANGYTF. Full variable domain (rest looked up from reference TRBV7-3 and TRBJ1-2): GAGVSQTPSNKVTEKGKYVELRCDPISGHTALYWYRQSLGQGPEFLIYFQGTGAADDSGLPNDRFFAVRPEGSVSTLKIQRTERGDSAVYLCASSLQGANGYTFGSGTRLTVV.

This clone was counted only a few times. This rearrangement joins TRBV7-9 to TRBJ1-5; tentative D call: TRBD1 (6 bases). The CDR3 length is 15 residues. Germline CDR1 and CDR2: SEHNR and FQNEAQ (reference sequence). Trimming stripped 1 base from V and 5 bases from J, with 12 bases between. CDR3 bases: TGTGCCAGCAGCTTAGTGTATGCAGGGGATCAGCCCCAGCATTTT. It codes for CASSLVYAGDQPQHF. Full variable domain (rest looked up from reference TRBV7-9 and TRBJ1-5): DTGVSQNPRHKITKRGQNVTFRCDPISEHNRLYWYRQTLGQGPEFLTYFQNEAQLEKSRLLSDRFSAERPKGSFSTLEIQRTEQGDSAMYLCASSLVYAGDQPQHFGDGTRLSIL.

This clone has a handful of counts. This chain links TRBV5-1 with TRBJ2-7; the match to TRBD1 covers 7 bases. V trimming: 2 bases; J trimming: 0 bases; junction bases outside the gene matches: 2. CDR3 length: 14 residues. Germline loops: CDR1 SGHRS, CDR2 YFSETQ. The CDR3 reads CASSFQGVSYEQYF. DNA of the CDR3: TGCGCCAGCAGCTTCCAGGGGGTCTCCTACGAGCAGTACTTC.

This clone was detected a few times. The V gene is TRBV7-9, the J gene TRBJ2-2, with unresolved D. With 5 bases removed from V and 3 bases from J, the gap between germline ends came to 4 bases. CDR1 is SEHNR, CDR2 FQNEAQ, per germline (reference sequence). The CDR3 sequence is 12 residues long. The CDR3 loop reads CASSTYTGELFF. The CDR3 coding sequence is TGTGCCAGCAGCACCTACACCGGGGAGCTGTTTTTT.